What follows are 10 T cell receptor beta chains derived from one specimen sequenced in a study of T cell responses to AZD1222 COVID-19 vaccine. Method: immunoSEQ multiplex PCR; TCRdb's copy keeps in-frame clones and lacks some. The profile shows 90,000 to 100,000 clones, roughly 90% of them singletons. Sample: peripheral blood, taken on day 0 of AZD1222 vaccination. These receptors originate from an adult in good health.

V and J are TRBV29-1 and TRBJ1-2; D might be TRBD1 (6 bases). From germline, CDR1 is SQVTM and CDR2 ANQGSEA. The CDR3 is 16 amino acids. Trimming removed 0 bases from V and 4 bases from J, with 18 bases in between. DNA of the CDR3: TGCAGCGTTGAAGATCGCGGGAGGGGGGAACCCTATGGCTACACCTTC. Residues: CSVEDRGRGEPYGYTF.

The CDR3 loop is CASSLEARLAGAWGGKTQYF. The DNA for the CDR3 is TGTGCCAGCAGCTTAGAAGCCCGACTAGCGGGAGCATGGGGTGGAAAGACCCAGTACTTC. This chain uses TRBV11-2 with TRBJ2-5, with TRBD2 matching over 12 bases. The V and J ends lost 0 bases and 6 bases, in that order; junction bases with no gene match: 17. The V gene's germline CDR1 is SGHAT and CDR2 FQNNGV. CDR3 size: 20 residues. Variable domain in full (rest from reference TRBV11-2 and TRBJ2-5): EAGVAQSPRYKIIEKRQSVAFWCNPISGHATLYWYQQILGQGPKLLIQFQNNGVVDDSQLPKDRFSAERLKGVDSTLKIQPAKLEDSAVYLCASSLEARLAGAWGGKTQYFGPGTRLLVL.

The chain couples TRBV28 to TRBJ2-4; no clear D gene. The CDR3 is 15 amino acids. Trimming left V 4 bases short and J 2 bases short, with 12 bases between. The germline V gene encodes CDR1 MDHEN and CDR2 SYDVKM. This chain's CDR3 is CASSSRGSTKNIQYF. The DNA of the CDR3 is TGTGCCAGCAGTTCCCGAGGATCCACCAAAAACATTCAGTACTTC.

This clone was seen only a few times. This chain joins TRBV5-5 and TRBJ2-1; D possibly matches TRBD1 or TRBD2 (5 bases each). Trimming removed 1 base from V and 7 bases from J, with 12 bases in between. CDR1 SGHKS and CDR2 YYEKEE come from the germline V gene (reference sequence). The CDR3 contains 14 residues. CDR3 sequence reads: CASSLQGTLNEQFF. The DNA of the CDR3 is TGTGCCAGCAGCTTGCAAGGGACCCTAAATGAGCAGTTCTTC.

This clone has only one observation. V gene TRBV6-5 combines with J gene TRBJ2-7, with D possibly matching TRBD2 (6 bases). V lost 5 bases and J lost 1, with 12 bases in between. Germline CDR1 is MNHEY and CDR2 is SVGAGI. The CDR3 contains 14 residues. The CDR3 region is CASSLRLESYEQYF. As DNA, the CDR3 is TGTGCCAGCAGTCTTCGACTAGAGTCCTACGAGCAGTACTTC.

This clone was found once. The chain combines TRBV29-1 with TRBJ1-4; TRBD1 might be the D (5 bases). This CDR3 region has 15 residues. Germline assignment: CDR1 SQVTM and CDR2 ANQGSEA. Trimming cost V 6 bases and J 0 bases, with 14 bases left between them. The CDR3 reads CSVGGSETTNEKLFF. The CDR3 DNA is TGCAGCGTCGGGGGATCAGAGACAACTAATGAAAAACTGTTTTTT.

This clone was detected only once. The CDR3 coding sequence is TGTGCCAGCAGCGCAACTTTAGGGAGTGAAGCTTTCTTT. It codes for CASSATLGSEAFF. The genes are TRBV11-1 and TRBJ1-1; D gene unclear. CDR3 length equals 13 residues. Looked up from germline, CDR1 is SGHAT and CDR2 is FQDESV (reference sequence). Trimming removed 5 bases from V and 7 bases from J, with 14 bases in between.

V usage is TRBV2 and J usage is TRBJ2-5, with TRBD1 identical over 10 bases. The germline V gene encodes CDR1 SNHLY and CDR2 FYNNEI. This CDR3 contains 16 residues. The trim removed 4 bases at V and 3 bases at J, leaving 8 bases unmatched. The CDR3 sequence is CASSASPGQGEETQYF. CDR3 DNA: TGTGCCAGCAGTGCCTCCCCAGGACAGGGGGAAGAGACCCAGTACTTC.

This sequence joins TRBV12-3 or TRBV12-4 and TRBJ2-1, with D possibly called TRBD1 or TRBD2 (5 bases each). This CDR3 region has 13 residues. Trimming removed 3 bases from V and 6 bases from J, with 9 bases in between. The CDR3 region is CASSFSGRNEQFF. The CDR3 DNA sequence: TGTGCCAGCAGTTTTTCGGGGCGCAATGAGCAGTTCTTC.

The chain couples TRBV20-1 to TRBJ2-7; 8 bases align to TRBD2. Germline CDR1 DFQATT, CDR2 SNEGSKA (reference sequence). CDR3 length: 14 residues. Trimming at V came to 4 bases and at J to 5 bases, leaving 10 bases not matched to a gene. CDR3: CSATESGSSHEQYF. The CDR3 DNA follows: TGCAGTGCTACTGAGAGCGGGAGTTCCCACGAGCAGTACTTC.